Shown below are 15 T cell receptor beta chains from a single sample sequenced in a study of Ad26.COV2.S vaccination and SARS-CoV-2 variants. Documented treatment: roughly 20 received Ad26.COV2.S at low or high dose, single or two shots; about 5 received placebo; per-sample allocation not given. Day 63 after the first vaccine or placebo injection was the time point for sampling. TCRdb's table, derived via immunoSEQ multiplex PCR, lists solely in-frame clones and lacks some. The sample holds about 480,000 clones, 70% to 90% seen once. The specimen comprised peripheral blood, sampled in a trial of Ad26.COV2.S vaccine versus placebo. The source is a person between 18 and 59 years old who received the Ad26.COV2.S COVID-19 vaccine or a placebo.

The V gene is TRBV5-1, the J gene TRBJ1-2; 7 bases agree with TRBD1. Germline V gene sequence: CDR1 SGHRS, CDR2 YFSETQ. Germline trimming cut 7 bases from V and 2 bases from J; bases unmatched to any gene: 8. The CDR3 is made up of 14 amino acids. The CDR3: CASGATTGNYGYTF. The CDR3 DNA reads as TGCGCCAGCGGCGCCACGACAGGGAACTATGGCTACACCTTC.

The CDR3 region is CASSGLDGSDTQYF. The DNA of the CDR3 is TGTGCCAGCAGCGGTTTAGATGGTTCAGATACGCAGTATTTT. The V gene is TRBV7-8, the J gene TRBJ2-3; D gene unclear. Germline CDR1 reads SGHVS; CDR2 reads FQNEAQ. The CDR3 consists of 14 residues. The V end was cut by 5 bases, the J end by 4 bases, with 13 bases between.

The CDR3, as DNA: TGTGCCAGCAGCTTAGAGGGGACTGCTAACTATGGCTACACCTTC. It encodes CASSLEGTANYGYTF. This chain connects TRBV7-2 to TRBJ1-2; tentatively, D is TRBD1 (5 bases). V was cut by 1 base and J by 0 bases, with 9 bases left in between. The CDR3 totals 15 residues. The germline CDR1 and CDR2 sequences are SGHTA and FQGNSA.

This clone was observed once. This chain connects TRBV29-1 to TRBJ1-1, with D perhaps matching TRBD1 (5 bases). The CDR3 runs to 14 residues. The V end lost 4 bases, the J end lost 3 bases, and 15 bases lay between the germline ends. Per the germline V gene, CDR1 is SQVTM and CDR2 is ANQGSEA. This chain's CDR3 is CSVGPTGPYTEAFF. CDR3 DNA: TGCAGCGTTGGGCCTACGGGGCCGTACACTGAAGCTTTCTTT.

This clone was seen once. The V call is TRBV18, the J call TRBJ1-1; D gene uncertain. Germline CDR1 is KGHSH and CDR2 is LQKENI. The CDR3 length is 13 residues. V was cut by 3 bases and J by 6 bases, with 11 bases left in between. CDR3 nucleotides: TGTGCCAGCTCACCCTCAATTGTCCCTGAAGCTTTCTTT. It is translated as CASSPSIVPEAFF. Complete variable domain (other parts from reference TRBV18 and TRBJ1-1): NAGVMQNPRHLVRRRGQEARLRCSPMKGHSHVYWYRQLPEEGLKFMVYLQKENIIDESGMPKERFSAEFPKEGPSILRIQQVVRGDSAAYFCASSPSIVPEAFFGQGTRLTVV.

The rearrangement joins TRBV6-1 to TRBJ2-7, with D unresolved. Between the trimmed V and J ends, which lost 0 bases and 0 bases, there was a span of 9 bases. Germline CDR1 is MNHNS and CDR2 is SASEGT. The CDR3 contains 15 residues. CDR3 region: CASSEAPNSSYEQYF. The CDR3 DNA is TGTGCCAGCAGTGAAGCTCCCAACAGCTCCTACGAGCAGTACTTC.

The rearrangement links TRBV6-1 to TRBJ2-7; D may be TRBD1 (6 bases). CDR1 and CDR2 (germline): MNHNS, SASEGT. This CDR3 is built from 17 residues. Between the trimmed V and J ends, which lost 2 bases and 3 bases, there was a span of 20 bases. CDR3 nucleotide sequence: TGTGCCAGCAGTGAAATTGGGAATCAGGGGCCCCTCTACGAGCAGTACTTC. Amino acids: CASSEIGNQGPLYEQYF.

This chain uses TRBV12-3 or TRBV12-4 with TRBJ2-2; the D is unclear. The V and J ends lost 3 bases and 4 bases respectively, with 6 bases between them. This CDR3 is built from 13 residues. The CDR3 loop reads CASSFKPTGELFF. DNA for the CDR3: TGTGCCAGCAGTTTCAAACCCACCGGGGAGCTGTTTTTT.

The V gene is TRBV25-1, the J gene TRBJ2-1; the match to TRBD2 covers 7 bases. J was trimmed by 3 bases and V by 2 bases; bases with no gene match: 4. From germline, CDR1 is MGHDK and CDR2 SYGVNS. The CDR3 is 15 residues long. The CDR3 is CASSEAGDGYNEQFF. CDR3 DNA: TGTGCCAGCAGTGAAGCGGGGGACGGCTACAATGAGCAGTTCTTC. Supplemented by reference TRBV25-1 and TRBJ2-1, the full variable domain reads EADIYQTPRYLVIGTGKKITLECSQTMGHDKMYWYQQDPGMELHLIHYSYGVNSTEKGDLSSESTVSRIRTEHFPLTLESARPSHTSQYLCASSEAGDGYNEQFFGPGTRLTVL.

The chain is built from TRBV5-4 and TRBJ1-2, with D possibly being TRBD1 (6 bases). Germline V gene lookup returns CDR1 SGHNT and CDR2 YYREEE (reference sequence). The CDR3 loop spans 15 amino acids. Trimming took off 0 bases at V and 4 bases at J, with 13 bases between the two ends. The CDR3 bases are TGTGCCAGCAGCTTGGTTGGGGGCTCTGGCTATGGCTACACCTTC. Protein: CASSLVGGSGYGYTF. Variable domain in full (rest from reference TRBV5-4 and TRBJ1-2): ETGVTQSPTHLIKTRGQQVTLRCSSQSGHNTVSWYQQALGQGPQFIFQYYREEENGRGNFPPRFSGLQFPNYSSELNVNALELDDSALYLCASSLVGGSGYGYTFGSGTRLTVV.

The chain has TRBV30 and TRBJ1-1, with D unresolved. Looked up from germline, CDR1 is GTSNPN and CDR2 is SVGIG (reference sequence). CDR3 length: 13 amino acids. V was pared by 3 bases and J by 4 bases, with 12 bases between. The CDR3 here is CAWREESSTEAFF. The CDR3 bases are TGTGCCTGGAGGGAGGAGTCGAGCACTGAAGCTTTCTTT.

J is TRBJ1-2 and V is TRBV5-1; D is perhaps TRBD1 (6 bases). Germline assignment: CDR1 SGHRS and CDR2 YFSETQ. V lost 4 bases, J lost 6 bases, and 19 bases lay in between. The CDR3 has 15 amino acids. CDR3 DNA: TGCGCCAGCAGCCCCAACTTAGGACAGCGGGATGGCTACACCTTC. It translates to CASSPNLGQRDGYTF.

This clone was observed once. This rearrangement joins TRBV9 to TRBJ1-2; possibly TRBD1 for D (6 bases). Between the trimmed V and J ends, which lost 5 bases and 7 bases, there was a span of 12 bases. The CDR3 consists of 12 residues. Germline CDR1 and CDR2: SGDLS and YYNGEE. The CDR3 sequence is CASRDRIVGYTF. In nucleotides, the CDR3 is TGTGCCAGCAGGGACAGAATCGTTGGCTACACCTTC.

The chain is built from TRBV19 and TRBJ2-2; 9 bases map to TRBD2. The CDR3 spans 16 residues. The V gene end was trimmed by 5 bases and the J gene end by 7 bases; junction bases not matched to a gene: 11. Looked up from germline, CDR1 is LNHDA and CDR2 is SQIVND (reference sequence). The DNA of the CDR3 is TGTGCCAGTAGTCCATATGGCCTAGCGGGACTCGGGGAGCTGTTTTTT. Translation: CASSPYGLAGLGELFF.

This chain uses TRBV5-4 with TRBJ1-5; D uncertain. With 4 bases removed from V and 1 base from J, the gap between germline ends came to 15 bases. This CDR3 comprises 16 residues. Germline V lookup: CDR1 SGHNT, CDR2 YYREEE (reference sequence). This CDR3 reads CASSPAPSLSNQPQHF. Here the CDR3 DNA reads TGTGCCAGCAGCCCCGCCCCATCTCTAAGCAATCAGCCCCAGCATTTT. Variable domain in full (rest from reference TRBV5-4 and TRBJ1-5): ETGVTQSPTHLIKTRGQQVTLRCSSQSGHNTVSWYQQALGQGPQFIFQYYREEENGRGNFPPRFSGLQFPNYSSELNVNALELDDSALYLCASSPAPSLSNQPQHFGDGTRLSIL.